This T cell receptor (beta chain) comes out of a study of long-term antiretroviral therapy in people with HIV. Version v3.0 of the immunoSEQ assay was performed at survey level. Only in-frame clones appear in the TCRdb table, and some are missing; sequencing was by immunoSEQ multiplex PCR. The repertoire holds 30,000 to 40,000 clones, roughly 80% seen once, with just over 7% in the top ten. Every donor contributed at least one pre-ART and at least two post-ART PBMC samples. V lost 0 bases and J 4 bases, leaving 2 bases between the germline ends. This CDR3 comprises 11 residues. Germline loops: CDR1 SGHTS, CDR2 YDEGEE.

The receptor was isolated from a woman in her forties or fifties with HIV. The specimen was unsorted PBMCs, collected 2 years after starting antiretroviral therapy. This sequence joins TRBV5-8 and TRBJ2-7; no clear D. Here the CDR3 reads CASSLVYEQYV. The CDR3 DNA sequence: TGTGCCAGCAGCTTGGTATACGAGCAGTACGTC.